The present TCR beta chain was sequenced within a study of beta chain features in type 1 diabetes. The investigators reverse transcribed all of the isolated RNA, so they sequenced expressed TCRB transcripts. Regulatory, naive and central memory T cell samples averaged approximately 3.4 million reads. Here immunoSEQ multiplex PCR was the method, and the copy in TCRdb shows in-frame clones only, minus some. The data show hundreds of thousands of clones, roughly 15% seen once. A remark on this clone: Its antigen is not identified.

Losses at the gene ends were 0 bases for V and 3 bases for J; bases not matched to a gene: 3. The CDR3 length is 15 residues. CDR1 is LGHNA and CDR2 is YSLEER in the germline V gene. Overall study results and limits: More deletions and fewer insertions at VDJ junctions were seen in type 1 diabetes patients. Patients with Type 1 diabetes showed moderately but significantly shorter TCRB CDR3s in all four CD4+ subsets.

The TCR comes from a young man in good health. Sequenced input: naive CD4+ T cells from blood. V usage is TRBV4-3 and J usage is TRBJ2-7; 9 bases map to TRBD2. The CDR3 region has the DNA TGCGCCAGCAGCCAAGAAGTGACTAGCGGCTACGAGCAGTACTTC. Protein product: CASSQEVTSGYEQYF.